Below, one T cell receptor (beta chain) is given with its context. The antigen is not known. The source of the sample is a study of breast tumors, draining lymph nodes, adjacent tissues. From the multiplex PCR reads, TCRdb called clonotypes with MiXCR, one entry per CDR3 protein. The sample records over 10,000 distinct CDR3 sequences, less than 85% being singletons. Points from the study as a whole: Tumor T cell lymph node origin was a supported hypothesis, not proven.

Germline V gene lookup returns CDR1 LGHDT and CDR2 YNNKEL (reference sequence). The CDR3 consists of 12 residues. V was trimmed by 7 bases and J by 8 bases, leaving 14 bases between them. The chain uses TRBV3-1 and TRBJ1-2; D is possibly TRBD1 (5 bases). The source is a female donor with breast cancer. Some clones in this sample may be carry-over from other donors' samples. Input material: tumor-adjacent breast tissue. As DNA, the CDR3 is TGTGCCAGCAACCTAGGGGAAGGCGGCTACACCTTC. As protein: CASNLGEGGYTF.